The next 25 T cell receptor beta chains were all read from a single sample in a study of cytomegalovirus exposure and HLA in healthy donors. Amplification used 60 Vbeta primers and 13 Jbeta primers. TCRdb keeps only in-frame clones here, not all; method: immunoSEQ multiplex PCR. This table has about 170,000 clones, roughly four fifths appearing once. Sequencing input: PBMCs. The receptors here all came from a woman in her late teens or twenties in good health and CMV-seropositive.

J is TRBJ2-3 and V is TRBV11-2; TRBD2 matches at 8 bases. The CDR3 sequence is 15 residues long. Germline V gene lookup returns CDR1 SGHAT and CDR2 FQNNGV. Trimming cost V 3 bases and J 4 bases; bases outside gene matches: 6. This CDR3 reads CASSLASGGSDTQYF. The CDR3 bases are TGTGCCAGCAGCTTGGCCAGCGGGGGCTCAGATACGCAGTATTTT.

The chain links TRBV6-5 to TRBJ2-3; D is undetermined. The CDR3 is made up of 14 amino acids. Germline-derived CDR1 and CDR2 are MNHEY and SVGAGI. V shed 2 bases and J shed 6 bases, with 12 bases lying between them. In nucleotides, the CDR3 is TGTGCCAGCAGTTACGTTAGTTACGGTGATACGCAGTATTTT. Protein product: CASSYVSYGDTQYF.

The chain employs TRBV2 and TRBJ1-1; no clear D. Trimming took off 7 bases at V and 1 base at J, with 7 bases between the two ends. The germline gives CDR1 SNHLY, CDR2 FYNNEI. CDR3 size: 12 residues. The CDR3, as DNA: TGTGCCAGCACAAGACAGAACACTGAAGCTTTCTTT. As protein: CASTRQNTEAFF. The full variable domain, in which reference TRBV2 and TRBJ1-1 provide the parts outside the CDR3, is EPEVTQTPSHQVTQMGQEVILRCVPISNHLYFYWYRQILGQKVEFLVSFYNNEISEKSEIFDDQFSVERPDGSNFTLKIRSTKLEDSAMYFCASTRQNTEAFFGQGTRLTVV.

This rearrangement joins TRBV4-3 to TRBJ2-5, with TRBD2 matching over 8 bases. CDR1 LGHNA and CDR2 YSLEER come from the germline V gene. The trim removed 5 bases at V and 5 bases at J, leaving 10 bases unmatched. This CDR3 has 15 residues. This CDR3 reads CASSTLLAGGETQYF. The DNA of the CDR3 is TGCGCCAGCAGCACACTTCTAGCGGGTGGGGAGACCCAGTACTTC.

This clone was observed once. V usage is TRBV18 and J usage is TRBJ2-5, with 12 bases matching TRBD2. With the DNA end fitting TRBJ2-7 better, the J assignment may be wrong. CDR1 is KGHSH, CDR2 LQKENI, per germline. The CDR3 sequence is 18 residues long. The chain's CDR3 is CASSPYGQTSGGTDEQYF. The CDR3 DNA sequence: TGTGCCAGCTCACCATACGGACAGACTAGCGGGGGTACAGACGAGCAGTACTTC.

V is TRBV6-5 and J is TRBJ2-5; D is ambiguous. Trimming took 7 bases from V and 1 from J, leaving 13 bases between them. The CDR3 is 14 amino acids. Germline CDR1 MNHEY, CDR2 SVGAGI. In DNA form, the CDR3 reads TGTGCCAGCAAGTTCCGATGGGCCCAAGAGACCCAGTACTTC. Translation gives CASKFRWAQETQYF.

J is TRBJ1-1 and V is TRBV6-5; 10 nucleotides align to TRBD1. The V segment lost 6 bases and the J segment 4 bases; nucleotides outside the gene matches: 5. Looked up from germline, CDR1 is MNHEY and CDR2 is SVGAGI. CDR3 length equals 14 residues. The CDR3 sequence is CASSLDRGSTEAFF. The DNA of the CDR3 is TGTGCCAGCAGCTTGGACAGGGGGTCCACTGAAGCTTTCTTT.

The CDR3 loop reads CASRTENNSPLHF. CDR3 bases: TGTGCCAGCCGGACAGAGAATAATTCACCCCTCCACTTT. This chain connects TRBV2 to TRBJ1-6; maybe TRBD1 (6 bases). The germline V gene has CDR1 SNHLY and CDR2 FYNNEI. This CDR3 spans 13 amino acids. The V end lost 8 bases, the J end lost 5 bases, and 10 bases lay between the germline ends.

The J gene is TRBJ2-3, the V gene TRBV5-6; the D gene is possibly TRBD2 (6 bases). The V end lost 2 bases, the J end lost 2 bases, and 15 bases lay between the germline ends. CDR1 and CDR2 (germline): SGHDT, YYEEEE. The CDR3 is 16 amino acids. CDR3 coding DNA: TGTGCCAGCAGCTTCTTGAGTAGCGGTACCACAGATACGCAGTATTTT. It is translated as CASSFLSSGTTDTQYF.

The chain employs TRBV19 and TRBJ1-2, with 8 bases identical to TRBD1. Germline values: CDR1 LNHDA, CDR2 SQIVND (reference sequence). J gave up 4 bases and V 4 bases, and 5 bases lay outside the gene matches. This CDR3 is 14 amino acids long. This CDR3 is CASSTTGDSYGYTF. In nucleotides, the CDR3 is TGTGCCAGTAGTACGACAGGGGATAGCTATGGCTACACCTTC.

V is TRBV18 and J is TRBJ2-3, with D unresolved. Trimming cost V 5 bases and J 1 base, with 16 bases left between them. This CDR3 contains 16 residues. Germline-derived CDR1 and CDR2 are KGHSH and LQKENI. This CDR3 reads CASSSWLGFGTDTQYF. DNA for the CDR3: TGTGCCAGCTCATCTTGGTTGGGCTTCGGCACAGATACGCAGTATTTT.

The chain uses TRBV11-3 and TRBJ2-2; 10 bases align to TRBD1. The CDR3 runs 16 residues. The V segment lost 5 bases and the J segment 0 bases; nucleotides outside the gene matches: 3. From germline, CDR1 is SGHNT and CDR2 YENEEA. The CDR3, as DNA: TGTGCCAGCAGCGCAGGGACAGGGGCGAACACCGGGGAGCTGTTTTTT. Translated: CASSAGTGANTGELFF.

This chain links TRBV6-5 with TRBJ2-5; D unresolved. Trimming stripped 6 bases from V and 5 bases from J, with 10 bases between. Per the germline V gene, CDR1 is MNHEY and CDR2 is SVGAGI. The CDR3 has 12 residues. The CDR3 sequence is CASRTNSETQYF. Written as DNA, the CDR3 is TGTGCCAGCAGAACAAATTCCGAGACCCAGTACTTC.

V usage is TRBV9 and J usage is TRBJ1-3; unclear D gene. The CDR3 loop spans 12 amino acids. V lost 3 bases and J 5 bases, leaving 6 bases between the germline ends. CDR1 is SGDLS, CDR2 YYNGEE, per germline. CDR3 amino acids: CASSDQRNTIYF. The CDR3 coding sequence is TGTGCCAGCAGCGACCAGAGAAACACCATATATTTT.

The V call is TRBV4-2, the J call TRBJ2-3; 9 bases match TRBD2. After removal of 0 bases from V and 0 bases from J, the junction contained 7 bases not matched to a gene. The CDR3 is 18 residues long. The V gene's germline CDR1 is LGHNA and CDR2 YNFKEQ. The CDR3 sequence: CASSQDAGGQRSTDTQYF. CDR3 bases: TGTGCCAGCAGCCAAGATGCGGGGGGGCAAAGAAGCACAGATACGCAGTATTTT.

The chain is built from TRBV10-3 and TRBJ1-1; a weak D match, TRBD1 (5 bases). Trimming removed 5 bases at V and 6 bases at J, with 19 bases between. The V gene's germline CDR1 is ENHRY and CDR2 SYGVKD. The CDR3 spans 15 residues. DNA for the CDR3: TGTGCCATCAGTCAGATCCAGGGCGCAGGATCTGAAGCTTTCTTT. Amino acids: CAISQIQGAGSEAFF.

V usage is TRBV7-9 and J usage is TRBJ2-5, with D possibly TRBD2 on 6 matching bases. In germline, CDR1 is SEHNR, CDR2 FQNEAQ (reference sequence). Trimming pared 5 bases from V and 4 bases from J, leaving 14 bases between. This CDR3 spans 14 amino acids. CDR3 DNA sequence: TGTGCCAGCAGCCCGGAGGACTATCTAGAGACCCAGTACTTC. Translated: CASSPEDYLETQYF.

This chain joins TRBV18 and TRBJ2-1, with TRBD2 identical over 8 bases. Looked up from germline, CDR1 is KGHSH and CDR2 is LQKENI. The J segment lost 6 bases and the V segment lost 2 bases, leaving 3 bases of the junction unmatched. The CDR3 sequence is 14 residues long. The CDR3, as DNA: TGTGCCAGCTCACCAGGCGGGGGGTCCAATGAGCAGTTCTTC. It specifies CASSPGGGSNEQFF.

This clone came up a few times. The chain is built from TRBV6-6 and TRBJ1-3; weak D call: TRBD1 (6 bases). The germline gives CDR1 MNHNY, CDR2 SVGAGI (reference sequence). Trimming left V 10 bases short and J 2 bases short, with 12 bases between. The CDR3 totals 13 residues. The CDR3: CATAGTTGNTIYF. CDR3 coding DNA: TGTGCCACCGCCGGGACAACTGGAAACACCATATATTTT.

CDR3 residues: CASSPIHPGGLYGYTF. For the CDR3, the DNA is TGCGCCAGCAGCCCGATACATCCAGGGGGTCTATATGGCTACACCTTC. The V and J genes are TRBV4-1 and TRBJ1-2; 7 nucleotides match TRBD1. With 4 bases clipped from V and 5 bases from J, the junction kept 13 bases outside the gene matches. Germline V gene lookup returns CDR1 MGHRA and CDR2 YSYEKL. There are 16 residues in the CDR3.

The chain is built from TRBV2 and TRBJ2-1; 11 bases match TRBD2. The J segment lost 8 bases and the V segment lost 6 bases, leaving 9 bases of the junction unmatched. The CDR3 runs 15 residues. The germline V gene encodes CDR1 SNHLY and CDR2 FYNNEI. CDR3 bases: TGTGCCAGCAGAGTTAGCGGGGGGGCATTGGATGAGCAGTTCTTC. Encoded protein: CASRVSGGALDEQFF.

The chain has TRBV6-1 and TRBJ2-5; a weak D match, TRBD2 (6 bases). V shed 5 bases and J shed 4 bases, with 17 bases lying between them. CDR3 length equals 15 residues. The V gene's germline CDR1 is MNHNS and CDR2 SASEGT. The CDR3 reads CASSSAGPAGETQYF. CDR3 nucleotides: TGTGCCAGCAGTTCGGCGGGGCCCGCCGGAGAGACCCAGTACTTC.

The V call is TRBV9, the J call TRBJ2-7; D may be TRBD2 (7 bases). The CDR3 has 17 residues. Germline V gene lookup returns CDR1 SGDLS and CDR2 YYNGEE. Trimming pared 4 bases from V and 5 bases from J, leaving 25 bases between. The CDR3 sequence: CASSPRGASGTSDEQYF. The CDR3 bases are TGTGCCAGCAGCCCCCGGGGGGCGTCAGGGACTTCCGACGAGCAGTACTTC.

The rearrangement joins TRBV5-6 to TRBJ1-5; D is unclear. This CDR3 is 14 amino acids long. Germline CDR1 is SGHDT and CDR2 is YYEEEE. Between the trimmed V and J ends, which lost 4 bases and 8 bases, there was a span of 16 bases. This CDR3 is CASSQAVDPEPQHF. The CDR3 nucleotides read TGTGCCAGCAGCCAAGCGGTAGACCCGGAGCCCCAGCATTTT.

The chain has TRBV30 and TRBJ2-3; D remains unclear. Trimming removed 1 base from V and 0 bases from J, with 11 bases in between. The CDR3 is 15 amino acids. CDR1 is GTSNPN, CDR2 SVGIG, per germline (reference sequence). The CDR3 DNA reads as TGTGCCTGGAGTGGGTCTCTAGTAAGCACAGATACGCAGTATTTT. This gives the protein CAWSGSLVSTDTQYF.